A single sample gave rise to the 21 T cell receptor beta chains below, sequenced in a study of CD8+ T cells in alopecia areata. Sequencing used cDNA as its template, made by extracting RNA and reverse transcribing it. Clones were sequenced by immunoSEQ multiplex PCR, and TCRdb holds only the in-frame ones, with some missing. The sample carries 150,000 to 200,000 clones, about 60% recorded once. Sequenced here: CD4+ T cells sorted from blood, sampled at week 0. The receptors come from a human donor with alopecia areata.

The gene calls are TRBV5-4 and TRBJ1-4; the D gene is possibly TRBD1 (5 bases). There are 15 residues in the CDR3. Trimming left V 4 bases short and J 0 bases short, with 10 bases between. Germline V gene data show CDR1 as SGHNT and CDR2 as YYREEE (reference sequence). CDR3 DNA sequence: TGTGCCAGCAGCGAGGGGCCGGCAACTAATGAAAAACTGTTTTTT. It yields the protein CASSEGPATNEKLFF.

The chain combines TRBV29-1 with TRBJ2-4, with 9 bases that match TRBD1. The length of the CDR3 is 13 residues. CDR1 is SQVTM and CDR2 is ANQGSEA in the germline V gene. DNA of the CDR3: TGCAGTGCTGTCGACAGGGGGAAAAACATTCAGTACTTC. This translates into CSAVDRGKNIQYF.

The rearrangement uses TRBV29-1 and TRBJ1-2; weak D call: TRBD1 (5 bases). The length of the CDR3 is 15 residues. Trimming removed 3 bases at V and 5 bases at J, with 19 bases between. Looked up from germline, CDR1 is SQVTM and CDR2 is ANQGSEA. CDR3 amino acids: CSVDFGGLSPYGYTF. The CDR3, as DNA: TGCAGCGTTGATTTCGGGGGACTCTCGCCTTATGGCTACACCTTC.

The chain uses TRBV12-5 and TRBJ2-3, with no clear D. The CDR3 covers 10 residues. Germline CDR1 and CDR2: LGHNT and FRNRAP. V lost 6 bases and J lost 3, with 1 base in between. The CDR3 region is CASGTDTQYF. The CDR3 DNA sequence: TGTGCTAGTGGAACAGATACGCAGTATTTT.

This clone was detected a few times. This chain uses TRBV6-6 with TRBJ2-3; D gene ambiguous. The CDR3 is 12 amino acids. V was cut by 5 bases and J by 3 bases, with 6 bases left in between. Germline-derived CDR1 and CDR2 are MNHNY and SVGAGI (reference sequence). CDR3 region: CASSQWTDTQYF. CDR3 nucleotide sequence: TGTGCCAGCAGTCAATGGACAGATACGCAGTATTTT.

As concerns this clone: This sample also contains other DNA sequences that code for the same CDR3. The chain recombines TRBV29-1 with TRBJ2-5, with 7 bases identical to TRBD1. The length of the CDR3 is 13 residues. Germline values: CDR1 SQVTM, CDR2 ANQGSEA. Trimming took 6 bases from V and 2 from J; bases not matched to a gene: 6. CDR3 loop: CSVAHRGQETQYF. CDR3 bases: TGCAGCGTAGCCCACAGGGGACAAGAGACCCAGTACTTC.

This chain uses TRBV4-2 with TRBJ2-3; TRBD2 matches at 11 bases. The V gene end was trimmed by 5 bases and the J gene end by 5 bases; junction bases not matched to a gene: 9. Germline CDR1 reads LGHNA; CDR2 reads YNFKEQ. The CDR3 runs to 16 residues. The CDR3 protein is CASSLVLAGGEDTQYF. CDR3 coding DNA: TGTGCCAGCAGCTTGGTCCTAGCGGGGGGCGAAGATACGCAGTATTTT.

The chain employs TRBV4-2 and TRBJ1-2; TRBD1 matches 7 bases. V trimming: 0 bases; J trimming: 4 bases; junction bases outside the gene matches: 5. CDR1 is LGHNA and CDR2 is YNFKEQ in the germline V gene. This CDR3 has 15 amino acids. Here the CDR3 DNA reads TGTGCCAGCAGCCAAGAGGGACAGACAATCTATGGCTACACCTTC. Protein product: CASSQEGQTIYGYTF.

The rearrangement links TRBV25-1 to TRBJ2-5, with 10 bases that match TRBD1. The closer fit of TRBJ2-7 to the DNA end suggests the J call may be wrong. There are 17 residues in the CDR3. CDR1 and CDR2 from the germline V gene are MGHDK and SYGVNS. The CDR3 nucleotides are TGTGCCAGCAGTGGGGGAGACAGGGGGCTAGTTACCTACGAGCAGTACTTC. As protein: CASSGGDRGLVTYEQYF.

The chain couples TRBV28 to TRBJ2-7; 10 bases are shared with TRBD1. The length of the CDR3 is 15 residues. CDR1 and CDR2 (germline): MDHEN, SYDVKM. Trimming at V came to 5 bases and at J to 6 bases, leaving 10 bases not matched to a gene. The CDR3 sequence: CASSIRPTGGAEQYF. CDR3 sequence (DNA): TGTGCCAGCAGTATCAGACCGACAGGGGGCGCCGAGCAGTACTTC.

The count of this clone is one. The same CDR3 can be traced to other DNA sequences in this sample. The genes are TRBV29-1 and TRBJ2-2, with TRBD2 matching over 7 bases. Per the germline V gene, CDR1 is SQVTM and CDR2 is ANQGSEA. CDR3 size: 13 residues. V dropped 4 bases and J dropped 3; count of bases not matched to a gene: 2. CDR3 residues: CSVVGLYTGELFF. The CDR3 DNA is TGCAGCGTTGTGGGACTATACACCGGGGAGCTGTTTTTT.

This clone appeared a few times. This sequence joins TRBV7-2 and TRBJ1-2, with D hard to call. Trimming cost V 1 base and J 4 bases, with 7 bases left between them. The CDR3 length is 13 residues. The germline CDR1 and CDR2 sequences are SGHTA and FQGNSA. The CDR3: CASSLGTLYGYTF. CDR3 DNA: TGTGCCAGCAGCTTAGGCACGCTCTATGGCTACACCTTC.

This clone was seen only once. The genes are TRBV29-1 and TRBJ2-5; 10 bases line up with TRBD2. Germline values: CDR1 SQVTM, CDR2 ANQGSEA. This CDR3 is 17 amino acids long. V was clipped by 1 base and J by 5 bases; unmatched bases: 13. This chain's CDR3 is CSVEGMGLAGAWETQYF. CDR3 coding DNA: TGCAGCGTTGAAGGGATGGGGCTAGCGGGGGCGTGGGAGACCCAGTACTTC.

This chain uses TRBV30 with TRBJ2-6; tentatively, D is TRBD1 or TRBD2 (5 bases each). This CDR3 is built from 15 residues. V dropped 3 bases and J dropped 0 bases, with 9 bases sitting between them. In germline, CDR1 is GTSNPN, CDR2 SVGIG (reference sequence). The CDR3, as DNA: TGTGCCTGGAGGGGACCATTCTCTGGGGCCAACGTCCTGACTTTC. This encodes CAWRGPFSGANVLTF.

V usage is TRBV15 and J usage is TRBJ1-5; a weak D match, TRBD1 (5 bases). The germline V gene has CDR1 LNHNV and CDR2 YYDKDF (reference sequence). Trimming left V 0 bases short and J 7 bases short, with 13 bases between. This CDR3 region has 15 residues. CDR3 sequence (DNA): TGTGCCACCAGCAGAGATCGGGGGGTGAGGCAGCCCCAGCATTTT. Amino acid sequence: CATSRDRGVRQPQHF.

This clone was recorded a few times. The chain carries TRBV15 and TRBJ2-2, with D unclear. The CDR3 extends over 16 amino acids. CDR1 and CDR2 (germline): LNHNV, YYDKDF (reference sequence). V was clipped by 0 bases and J by 0 bases, with 8 bases between them. This CDR3 reads CATSREFSANTGELFF. In DNA form, the CDR3 reads TGTGCCACCAGCAGAGAGTTTTCCGCGAACACCGGGGAGCTGTTTTTT.

The sample holds a few counts of this clone. The V call is TRBV19, the J call TRBJ2-1; the D gene could be TRBD1 or TRBD2 (7 bases each). This CDR3 region has 14 residues. V lost 3 bases, J lost 7 bases, and 13 bases lay in between. The germline CDR1 and CDR2 sequences are LNHDA and SQIVND (reference sequence). The CDR3 here is CASSIRQGGNEQFF. The CDR3 DNA is TGTGCCAGTAGTATCAGGCAGGGGGGGAATGAGCAGTTCTTC.

This rearrangement joins TRBV29-1 to TRBJ1-1, with 9 bases lining up with TRBD1. V shed 3 bases, J shed 4 bases, and the junction held 3 bases outside the gene matches. This CDR3 is built from 13 residues. Germline loops: CDR1 SQVTM, CDR2 ANQGSEA. CDR3 nucleotides: TGCAGCGTTGACAGGGGACAGGGCACTGAAGCTTTCTTT. Protein sequence: CSVDRGQGTEAFF.

The chain couples TRBV10-3 to TRBJ1-5; D remains ambiguous. CDR3 length equals 13 residues. CDR1 ENHRY and CDR2 SYGVKD come from the germline V gene. V was shortened by 6 bases and J by 1 base, with 7 bases between the two germline ends. The CDR3 is CAIRLDSNQPQHF. The CDR3 DNA follows: TGTGCCATCAGGCTGGACAGCAATCAGCCCCAGCATTTT.

Here the CDR3 reads CASSPAGGRTDTQYF. In nucleotides, the CDR3 is TGTGCCAGCAGCCCAGCGGGGGGGAGGACAGATACGCAGTATTTT. This chain uses TRBV5-6 with TRBJ2-3; 10 nucleotides line up with TRBD2. With 4 bases clipped from V and 3 bases from J, the junction kept 5 bases outside the gene matches. CDR1 SGHDT and CDR2 YYEEEE come from the germline V gene. This CDR3 has 15 amino acids.

This clone has just one count. This chain connects TRBV6-5 to TRBJ2-7; D is unclear. The V gene's germline CDR1 is MNHEY and CDR2 SVGAGI. V was trimmed by 9 bases and J by 0 bases, leaving 9 bases between them. The CDR3 is 12 residues long. This CDR3 reads CASRSISYEQYF. Written as DNA, the CDR3 is TGTGCCAGTCGATCAATCTCCTACGAGCAGTACTTC.